The rows below give T cell receptor beta chains drawn from one sample of a study of shared clonotypes between healthy human individuals. Here immunoSEQ multiplex PCR was the method, and the copy in TCRdb shows in-frame clones only, minus some. The sample holds about 590,000 clones, 95% to 96% seen once. Sequencing used naive CD8+ T cells sorted from blood. The receptors derive from a woman in her 30s in good health. Each CDR3 is given with its conserved first and last residue. The order of the fields is clone size, J gene, V gene, D gene, CDR3 protein, CDR3 DNA. The D gene is left open where the match is weak. A clone size is listed for some rows: how often the clone was seen (once, few, many), or a class if it is expanded.

>NA|TRBJ2-5|TRBV4-1|TRBD2
CASSQGLSSGDTQYF
TGCGCCAGCAGCCAAGGACTGTCTAGCGGGGATACCCAGTACTTC
>NA|TRBJ1-6|TRBV2|NA
CASWPPDNSPLHF
TGTGCCAGCTGGCCCCCAGATAATTCACCCCTCCACTTT
>once|TRBJ1-1|TRBV5-8|NA
CASSLYMNTEAFF
TGTGCCAGCAGCTTGTATATGAACACTGAAGCTTTCTTT
>NA|TRBJ1-4|TRBV6-5|NA
CASSYSAGLNEKLFF
TGTGCCAGCAGTTACTCCGCAGGGCTGAATGAAAAACTGTTTTTT
>NA|TRBJ2-7|TRBV5-1|TRBD1
CASSLGTGIPYEQYF
TGCGCCAGCAGCTTGGGGACAGGGATACCTTACGAGCAGTACTTC
>once|TRBJ2-5|TRBV7-9|NA
CASSLVYASQETQYF
TGTGCCAGCAGCTTAGTGTATGCGTCCCAAGAGACCCAGTACTTC
>NA|TRBJ2-2|TRBV5-1|TRBD2
CASSVLGPGLAGGANTGELFF
TGCGCCAGCAGCGTCCTGGGGCCGGGACTAGCGGGAGGAGCGAACACCGGGGAGCTGTTTTTT
>NA|TRBJ2-1|TRBV28|TRBD2
CASSLSGSYNEQFF
TGTGCCAGCAGTCTTAGCGGGAGTTACAATGAGCAGTTCTTC
>NA|TRBJ2-3|TRBV9|TRBD2
CASSATSVSTDTQYF
TGTGCCAGCAGCGCGACTAGCGTCAGCACAGATACGCAGTATTTT
>NA|TRBJ2-5|TRBV5-6|NA
CASSFEDLVGETQYF
TGTGCCAGCAGCTTTGAGGACCTCGTGGGGGAGACCCAGTACTTC
>NA|TRBJ2-7|TRBV10-2|NA
CASSEDGREQYF
TGCGCCAGCAGTGAAGATGGGCGGGAGCAGTACTTC
>NA|TRBJ1-1|TRBV28|NA
CASSRSVNTEAFF
TGTGCCAGCAGTCGATCCGTGAACACTGAAGCTTTCTTT
>NA|TRBJ2-2|TRBV5-1|NA
CASSPYRTANTGELFF
TGCGCCAGCAGCCCCTATCGAACGGCGAACACCGGGGAGCTGTTTTTT
>once|TRBJ2-5|TRBV14|NA
CASSPAHRALETQYF
TGTGCCAGCAGCCCCGCCCACAGGGCTCTTGAGACCCAGTACTTC
>NA|TRBJ1-3|TRBV29-1|NA
CSVTGTTNSGNTIYF
TGCAGCGTTACAGGGACCACCAACTCTGGAAACACCATATATTTT
>NA|TRBJ2-1|TRBV27|NA
CASSDYPGSPTYNEQFF
TGTGCCAGCAGCGACTATCCCGGGAGCCCGACCTACAATGAGCAGTTCTTC
>NA|TRBJ1-2|TRBV2|NA
CASTPGRLEGYTF
TGTGCCAGCACCCCAGGACGTCTTGAGGGCTACACCTTC
>NA|TRBJ2-7|TRBV11-1|NA
CASSPMSSAYEQYF
TGTGCCAGCAGCCCGATGAGTTCGGCCTACGAGCAGTACTTC
>NA|TRBJ1-1|TRBV19|NA
CASSISGTTEAFF
TGTGCCAGTAGTATTTCTGGAACGACTGAAGCTTTCTTT
>NA|TRBJ2-7|TRBV10-3|TRBD2
CAISENPGTSGRPNEQYF
TGTGCCATCAGTGAGAATCCCGGGACTAGCGGGAGGCCCAACGAGCAGTACTTC
>NA|TRBJ2-5|TRBV4-1|NA
CASSEARVGEVGTQYF
TGCGCCAGCAGCGAGGCGAGGGTTGGGGAAGTCGGGACCCAGTACTTC
>NA|TRBJ2-2|TRBV7-9|NA
CASSQGGKGTGELFF
TGTGCCAGCAGCCAAGGGGGGAAAGGAACCGGGGAGCTGTTTTTT
>NA|TRBJ2-2|TRBV29-1|NA
CSVGGTNTGELFF
TGCAGCGTTGGCGGGACCAACACCGGGGAGCTGTTTTTT
>NA|TRBJ2-5|TRBV14|TRBD2
CASRPLAGGPGKTQYF
TGTGCCAGCCGCCCACTAGCGGGAGGGCCGGGGAAAACCCAGTACTTC
>NA|TRBJ1-6|TRBV27|NA
CASSLGANSPLHF
TGTGCCAGCAGTTTAGGCGCGAATTCACCCCTCCACTTT
>NA|TRBJ2-1|TRBV5-1|TRBD2
CASSSLAGVRNEQFF
TGCGCCAGCAGCTCTCTAGCGGGGGTCCGCAATGAGCAGTTCTTC
>NA|TRBJ2-7|TRBV5-6|NA
CASSQQGGLLAYEQYF
TGTGCCAGCAGCCAACAAGGGGGGTTATTGGCCTACGAGCAGTACTTC
>NA|TRBJ2-5|TRBV14|NA
CASSQAGNRDETQYF
TGTGCCAGCAGCCAAGCGGGGAATAGGGATGAGACCCAGTACTTC
>NA|TRBJ1-2|TRBV27|NA
CASRPSKGDGYTF
TGTGCCAGCAGACCTTCCAAGGGCGATGGCTACACCTTC
>NA|TRBJ2-5|TRBV7-9|TRBD2
CASNGLAETQYF
TGTGCCAGCAATGGACTAGCAGAGACCCAGTACTTC
>NA|TRBJ1-2|TRBV7-9|NA
CASSQVRGQGNYGYTF
TGTGCCAGCAGCCAGGTTCGCGGGCAGGGAAACTATGGCTACACCTTC
>NA|TRBJ2-7|TRBV2|TRBD2
CASKSTTGGPSYEQYF
TGTGCCAGCAAAAGTACGACGGGAGGGCCAAGCTACGAGCAGTACTTC
>NA|TRBJ2-1|TRBV30|TRBD2
CAWDSGRANEQFF
TGTGCCTGGGATAGCGGGAGGGCCAATGAGCAGTTCTTC
>NA|TRBJ2-7|TRBV7-3|NA
CASSFGNEQYF
TGTGCCAGCAGCTTTGGGAACGAGCAGTACTTC
>NA|TRBJ1-1|TRBV5-5|NA
CASSLLGVVLNTEAFF
TGTGCCAGCAGCTTGTTGGGAGTAGTTTTGAACACTGAAGCTTTCTTT
>NA|TRBJ2-1|TRBV11-2|NA
CASSQWSPSLAQHNEQFF
TGTGCCAGCAGCCAGTGGAGCCCGAGCCTAGCGCAACACAATGAGCAGTTCTTC
>NA|TRBJ2-1|TRBV19|NA
CASSITRPNEQFF
TGTGCCAGTAGTATCACTAGGCCCAATGAGCAGTTCTTC
>once|TRBJ2-1|TRBV28|TRBD2
CASSFMTSGINEQFF
TGTGCCAGCAGTTTTATGACTAGCGGGATTAATGAGCAGTTCTTC
>NA|TRBJ2-7|TRBV28|NA
CASSLRSQFYEQYF
TGTGCCAGCAGTTTACGTTCACAGTTCTACGAGCAGTACTTC
>NA|TRBJ2-7|TRBV28|TRBD2
CASSSIQLGLAGGPTAYEQYF
TGTGCCAGCAGTTCGATCCAACTGGGACTAGCGGGAGGGCCAACCGCCTACGAGCAGTACTTC
>NA|TRBJ2-5|TRBV7-9|TRBD2
CASSLDTSSGETQYF
TGTGCCAGCAGCTTAGACACGTCTAGCGGAGAGACCCAGTACTTC
>NA|TRBJ2-7|TRBV13|NA
CASSLSGYRSYEQYF
TGTGCCAGCAGCTTATCGGGCTATAGATCCTACGAGCAGTACTTC
>NA|TRBJ1-5|TRBV5-6|NA
CASSQGTSPSNQPQHF
TGTGCCAGCAGCCAAGGGACAAGCCCGAGCAATCAGCCCCAGCATTTT
>NA|TRBJ1-2|TRBV27|TRBD1
CASSLSMGTGDYGYTF
TGTGCCAGCAGTTTATCTATGGGGACAGGGGACTATGGCTACACCTTC
>NA|TRBJ2-1|TRBV16|NA
CASSQSWSYNEQFF
TGTGCCAGCAGCCAATCCTGGTCCTACAATGAGCAGTTCTTC
>NA|TRBJ2-7|TRBV27|NA
CASSLGQGFREQYF
TGTGCCAGCAGTTTGGGGCAGGGATTTAGGGAGCAGTACTTC
>NA|TRBJ2-7|TRBV2|NA
CASSELGTTYEQYF
TGTGCCAGCAGTGAGTTAGGCACCACCTACGAGCAGTACTTC
>NA|TRBJ1-1|TRBV28|NA
CASSFRLGSEAFF
TGTGCCAGCAGTTTCAGACTTGGTTCTGAAGCTTTCTTT
>NA|TRBJ2-7|TRBV2|TRBD1
CASSESSTGVEQYF
TGTGCCAGCAGTGAAAGCTCTACAGGGGTTGAGCAGTACTTC
>NA|TRBJ1-5|TRBV7-8|NA
CASSLGPWGATGQPQHF
TGTGCCAGCAGCTTAGGCCCTTGGGGGGCGACCGGACAGCCCCAGCATTTT
>NA|TRBJ2-7|TRBV7-8|NA
CASSSRVGTAYEQYF
TGTGCCAGCAGCTCGAGGGTCGGCACCGCCTACGAGCAGTACTTC
>NA|TRBJ2-5|TRBV19|NA
CASSIDGEETQYF
TGTGCCAGTAGTATAGATGGAGAGGAGACCCAGTACTTC
>NA|TRBJ1-3|TRBV2|NA
CASSEAEVYRGNTIYF
TGTGCCAGCAGTGAAGCGGAGGTGTACCGCGGGAACACCATATATTTT
>NA|TRBJ1-2|TRBV5-4|NA
CASSSTGSSYGYTF
TGTGCCAGCAGCTCAACCGGGTCCTCATATGGCTACACCTTC